This T cell receptor beta chain is drawn from a study of T cells after yellow fever vaccination. Regarding the study as a whole: Clonotype sharing between CD4 and CD8 compartments was small.

For TCR, cDNA came from 5'RACE template switching, which added a universal primer site and UMIs. TCRdb reanalysed the 5' RACE reads using MiXCR and keeps one entry per CDR3 protein. The table records some 350,000 distinct CDR3 sequences, roughly 11% of them present only once. This clonotype was observed a handful of times. Its target is not known. The CDR3 contains 14 residues. From germline, CDR1 is DFQATT and CDR2 SNEGSKA (reference sequence). The V and J ends lost 5 bases and 2 bases, in that order; junction bases with no gene match: 4. The receptor was isolated from a man between 18 and 29 years old who received the YFV17D yellow fever vaccine. This chain uses TRBV20-1 with TRBJ2-2; 8 nucleotides align to TRBD2. The source material was PBMCs, sampled on the day of the first yellow fever vaccination. The CDR3 DNA is TGCAGTGCTGTTAGCGGGGCTAACACCGGGGAGCTGTTTTTT. Translated: CSAVSGANTGELFF.